These 27 T cell receptor beta chains came from one sample sequenced in a study of breast tumors, draining lymph nodes, adjacent tissues. TCRdb used MiXCR to reprocess the multiplex PCR reads, holding one entry per CDR3 protein. The data hold approximately 9,000 distinct CDR3 sequences, with 40% to 50% observed a single time. The sequencing sample was made of tumor-adjacent breast tissue. Receptor source: a female donor with breast cancer. Some clones in this sample may be carry-over from other donors' samples.

The table lists this clonotype with a count of one. The chain has TRBV5-6 and TRBJ2-3; D possibly corresponds to TRBD1 (6 bases). The germline V and J ends were trimmed by 4 bases and 1 base, with 10 bases remaining between them. Germline V lookup: CDR1 SGHDT, CDR2 YYEEEE. CDR3 size: 14 residues. The chain's CDR3 is CASSRYRGTDTQYF. In nucleotides, the CDR3 is TGTGCCAGCAGCCGCTACAGGGGCACAGATACGCAGTATTTT.

The CDR3 coding sequence is TGTGCCAGCAGTTTATCGCAAGAGGGGAACTATGGCTACACCTTC. Its translation: CASSLSQEGNYGYTF. The chain carries TRBV12-3 or TRBV12-4 and TRBJ1-2; a weak D match, TRBD1 (5 bases). V was cut by 2 bases and J by 2 bases, with 12 bases left in between. The CDR3 extends over 15 amino acids.

This clonotype was seen many times. The chain has TRBV2 and TRBJ2-2; TRBD2 might be the D (6 bases). The CDR3 spans 15 residues. CDR1 is SNHLY, CDR2 FYNNEI, per germline. V lost 3 bases to trimming and J lost 5 bases, with 13 bases between them. The CDR3 DNA reads TGTGCCAGCAGTGACAGACTAGTAGGTACCGGGGAGCTGTTTTTT. Encoded protein: CASSDRLVGTGELFF.

There are many counts of this clonotype. The CDR3 here is CASGGGLYGYTF. In DNA, the CDR3 is TGTGCCAGCGGCGGGGGTCTTTATGGCTACACCTTC. This sequence joins TRBV28 and TRBJ1-2; a possible D gene is TRBD1 (5 bases). V was clipped by 8 bases and J by 5 bases, with 12 bases between them. The germline V gene encodes CDR1 MDHEN and CDR2 SYDVKM. The CDR3 loop spans 12 amino acids.

Remarks on this clonotype: The junction departs from germline at one end; a sequencing error may be responsible. This rearrangement joins TRBV7-2 to TRBJ1-4; D perhaps matches TRBD1 (6 bases). CDR1 is SGHTA, CDR2 FQGNSA, per germline. The CDR3 consists of 15 residues. Written as DNA, the CDR3 is TGTGCCAGCAGCTTATTAGACAGGTTGGAAGAAGAACTGCTTTTT. This sequence encodes CASSLLDRLEEELLF.

In this sample, this clonotype turned up a few times. The chain carries TRBV2 and TRBJ2-7; 10 bases map to TRBD2. From germline, CDR1 is SNHLY and CDR2 FYNNEI. The CDR3 has 14 amino acids. V shed 8 bases, J shed 2 bases, and the junction held 6 bases outside the gene matches. The CDR3 spells CASSLGTSAYEQYF. CDR3 coding DNA: TGTGCCAGCTCCCTCGGGACTAGCGCCTACGAGCAGTACTTC.

The chain joins TRBV10-3 to TRBJ2-7, with 13 bases fitting TRBD2. The V gene end was trimmed by 6 bases and the J gene end by 2 bases; junction bases not matched to a gene: 7. CDR3 length: 16 amino acids. The V gene's germline CDR1 is ENHRY and CDR2 SYGVKD. The CDR3 region has the DNA TGTGCCATCAGCCCGGGACTAGCGGGATCCCCCTACGAGCAGTACTTC. It specifies CAISPGLAGSPYEQYF.

The chain uses TRBV5-4 and TRBJ2-5, with D maybe TRBD2 (7 bases). The CDR3 has 14 amino acids. Trimming took off 0 bases at V and 4 bases at J, with 10 bases between the two ends. Germline V CDR1 and CDR2: SGHNT, YYREEE (reference sequence). CDR3 sequence (DNA): TGTGCCAGCAGCTTGGCGGGGGGCGGAGAGACCCAGTACTTC. It encodes CASSLAGGGETQYF.

This clonotype was detected many times. The chain employs TRBV9 and TRBJ2-5; 9 positions match TRBD2. The CDR3 loop spans 15 amino acids. Trimming took 3 bases from V and 5 from J; bases not matched to a gene: 8. CDR1 is SGDLS and CDR2 is YYNGEE in the germline V gene. The CDR3 DNA reads TGTGCCAGCAGCGCGACTAGCGGAGCCGGGGAGACCCAGTACTTC. Its protein is CASSATSGAGETQYF.

The chain uses TRBV25-1 and TRBJ2-5; TRBD2 matches at 8 bases. The length of the CDR3 is 14 residues. V lost 5 bases, J lost 2 bases, and 4 bases stayed unmatched. Germline loops: CDR1 MGHDK, CDR2 SYGVNS. The CDR3 sequence: CASSRTGGQETQYF. The CDR3 region has the DNA TGTGCCAGCAGTCGAACGGGAGGGCAAGAGACCCAGTACTTC.

The rearrangement links TRBV20-1 to TRBJ1-1; D not certain. This CDR3 region has 12 residues. CDR1 and CDR2 (germline): DFQATT, SNEGSKA (reference sequence). Trimming took off 6 bases at V and 3 bases at J, with 11 bases between the two ends. CDR3 amino acids: CSAPRWDTEAFF. DNA for the CDR3: TGCAGTGCCCCTCGGTGGGACACTGAAGCTTTCTTT.

This clonotype was detected many times. The chain couples TRBV6-5 to TRBJ2-1; 14 bases match TRBD2. Germline V CDR1 and CDR2: MNHEY, SVGAGI. The J segment lost 11 bases and the V segment lost 8 bases, leaving 8 bases of the junction unmatched. The CDR3 consists of 14 residues. The CDR3 region is CASSTGTSGRKQFF. As DNA, the CDR3 is TGTGCCAGCTCCACTGGGACTAGCGGGAGAAAGCAGTTCTTC.

The genes are TRBV20-1 and TRBJ2-7; D not certain. V lost 0 bases to trimming and J lost 1 base, with 13 bases between them. The CDR3 contains 15 residues. CDR1 and CDR2 (germline): DFQATT, SNEGSKA (reference sequence). CDR3 DNA: TGCAGTGCTAGAGATCAATTGACGGCTTCCTACGAGCAGTACTTC. It is translated as CSARDQLTASYEQYF.

This clonotype was seen more than once but under ten times. The chain has TRBV18 and TRBJ2-1, with 10 bases aligning to TRBD2. The trim removed 3 bases at V and 5 bases at J, leaving 4 bases unmatched. The CDR3 is 15 residues long. The germline CDR1 and CDR2 sequences are KGHSH and LQKENI. The CDR3 DNA is TGTGCCAGCTCACCTAGGACTAGCGGCCACAATGAGCAGTTCTTC. Encoded protein: CASSPRTSGHNEQFF.

J is TRBJ2-2 and V is TRBV20-1; no clear D. The CDR3 is 13 residues long. Germline CDR1 reads DFQATT; CDR2 reads SNEGSKA (reference sequence). Trimming stripped 4 bases from V and 3 bases from J, with 9 bases between. The CDR3 protein is CSAIQADTGELFF. The CDR3 DNA is TGCAGTGCTATCCAGGCGGACACCGGGGAGCTGTTTTTT.

This clonotype is medium-sized (0.01 to 0.1%). This chain connects TRBV15 to TRBJ2-7, with 12 bases identical to TRBD2. CDR1 is LNHNV, CDR2 YYDKDF, per germline (reference sequence). The CDR3 is 14 residues long. V shed 3 bases, J shed 3 bases, and the junction held 0 bases outside the gene matches. CDR3 in amino acids: CATSRTSGSYEQYF. The CDR3 DNA is TGTGCCACCAGCAGGACTAGCGGGAGCTACGAGCAGTACTTC. The variable domain in full, completed from reference TRBV15 and TRBJ2-7, reads DAMVIQNPRYQVTQFGKPVTLSCSQTLNHNVMYWYQQKSSQAPKLLFHYYDKDFNNEADTPDNFQSRRPNTSFCFLDIRSPGLGDTAMYLCATSRTSGSYEQYFGPGTRLTVT.

This clonotype qualifies as medium-sized. This chain uses TRBV29-1 with TRBJ2-7, with D possibly being TRBD1 or TRBD2 (5 bases each). Germline V gene lookup returns CDR1 SQVTM and CDR2 ANQGSEA. Trimming took 1 base from V and 2 from J, leaving 6 bases between them. There are 12 residues in the CDR3. Here the CDR3 DNA reads TGCAGCGTTGAAGGAGGGGCCTACGAGCAGTACTTC. It encodes CSVEGGAYEQYF.

J is TRBJ2-1 and V is TRBV28, with no clear D. The CDR3 sequence is 14 residues long. Germline lookup yields CDR1 MDHEN and CDR2 SYDVKM. V was trimmed by 2 bases and J by 4 bases, leaving 9 bases between them. The CDR3 reads CASSLGLRYNEQFF. The CDR3 nucleotides are TGTGCCAGCAGTTTAGGGCTAAGATACAATGAGCAGTTCTTC. Drawing the rest from reference TRBV28 and TRBJ2-1, the complete variable domain is DVKVTQSSRYLVKRTGEKVFLECVQDMDHENMFWYRQDPGLGLRLIYFSYDVKMKEKGDIPEGYSVSREKKERFSLILESASTNQTSMYLCASSLGLRYNEQFFGPGTRLTVL.

CDR3 sequence reads: CSVGGQEDYGYTF. The CDR3 DNA follows: TGCAGCGTTGGGGGACAGGAGGACTATGGCTACACCTTC. The chain combines TRBV29-1 with TRBJ1-2; 8 nucleotides align to TRBD1. V shed 4 bases, J shed 3 bases, and the junction held 4 bases outside the gene matches. The CDR3 is 13 amino acids. Germline CDR1 SQVTM, CDR2 ANQGSEA.

The table lists this clonotype with a few counts. The chain couples TRBV2 to TRBJ1-1; D may be TRBD1 (5 bases). Germline CDR1 and CDR2: SNHLY and FYNNEI. The CDR3 is 13 residues long. The V end lost 4 bases, the J end lost 3 bases, and 9 bases lay between the germline ends. The CDR3 bases are TGTGCCAGCAGTGGGGACCTCGACACTGAAGCTTTCTTT. Encoded protein: CASSGDLDTEAFF.

This clonotype is medium-sized. The chain links TRBV15 to TRBJ2-7; unclear D gene. The V end lost 0 bases, the J end lost 1 base, and 16 bases lay between the germline ends. The length of the CDR3 is 17 residues. The germline CDR1 and CDR2 sequences are LNHNV and YYDKDF (reference sequence). In DNA form, the CDR3 reads TGTGCCACCAGCAGAGATCAAGGCACGACAATTTCCTACGAGCAGTACTTC. This translates into CATSRDQGTTISYEQYF.

This clonotype turned up a few times. The genes are TRBV12-3 or TRBV12-4 and TRBJ1-1; D unclear. CDR3 length: 15 residues. Trimming took 6 bases from V and 5 from J, leaving 19 bases between them. The CDR3 DNA reads as TGTGCCAGCAGGCCCCTTGGTTCTTTGGGGACTGAAGCTTTCTTT. The encoded protein is CASRPLGSLGTEAFF.

This clonotype has a count of ten or more. This chain connects TRBV5-6 to TRBJ2-1, with D perhaps matching TRBD1 (6 bases). The germline V and J ends were trimmed by 4 bases and 0 bases, with 11 bases remaining between them. CDR3 length: 15 amino acids. Looked up from germline, CDR1 is SGHDT and CDR2 is YYEEEE. Here the CDR3 DNA reads TGTGCCAGCAGCCCTAGGGGGAGCTCCTACAATGAGCAGTTCTTC. The encoded protein is CASSPRGSSYNEQFF.

The gene calls are TRBV6-1 and TRBJ1-2, with D possibly being TRBD1 (6 bases). V was cut by 4 bases and J by 8 bases, with 17 bases left in between. There are 14 residues in the CDR3. From germline, CDR1 is MNHNS and CDR2 SASEGT. CDR3 sequence reads: CASSAGLAGAGYTF. For the CDR3, the DNA is TGTGCCAGCAGTGCGGGACTAGCGGGGGCCGGCTACACCTTC.

This clonotype is medium-sized by share. The chain has TRBV27 and TRBJ2-1; D not certain. Trimming cost V 5 bases and J 4 bases, with 9 bases left between them. The germline gives CDR1 MNHEY, CDR2 SMNVEV (reference sequence). The CDR3 totals 13 residues. The CDR3 nucleotides are TGTGCCAGCAGTCTGGCGGAGTACAATGAGCAGTTCTTC. Its translation: CASSLAEYNEQFF.

This clonotype is classed as medium-sized. The J gene is TRBJ2-1, the V gene TRBV19, with D possibly TRBD1 on 5 matching bases. Germline V gene data show CDR1 as LNHDA and CDR2 as SQIVND (reference sequence). The V end was cut by 4 bases, the J end by 8 bases, with 12 bases between. The CDR3 contains 13 residues. The CDR3 nucleotides are TGTGCCAGTAGTAGAAAAAAAGGGGATGAGCAGTTCTTC. As protein: CASSRKKGDEQFF.

This clonotype is medium-sized within its sample. The rearrangement links TRBV24-1 to TRBJ1-2, with 9 bases identical to TRBD1. V lost 3 bases to trimming and J lost 5 bases; unmatched junction nucleotides: 6. This CDR3 contains 15 residues. CDR1 and CDR2 from the germline V gene are KGHDR and SFDVKD. CDR3 coding DNA: TGTGCCACCAGTGATGTGACAGGGGGGGCTTATGGCTACACCTTC. Protein sequence: CATSDVTGGAYGYTF.